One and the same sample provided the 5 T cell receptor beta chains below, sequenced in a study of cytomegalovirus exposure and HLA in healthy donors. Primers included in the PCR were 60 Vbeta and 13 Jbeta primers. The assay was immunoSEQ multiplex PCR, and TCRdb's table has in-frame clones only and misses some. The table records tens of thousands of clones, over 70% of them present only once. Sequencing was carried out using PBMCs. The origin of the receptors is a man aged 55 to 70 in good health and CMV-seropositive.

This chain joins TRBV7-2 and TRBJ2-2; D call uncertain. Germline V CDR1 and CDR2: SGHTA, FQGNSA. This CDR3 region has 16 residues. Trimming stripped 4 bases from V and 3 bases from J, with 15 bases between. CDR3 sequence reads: CASSSRKSLYTGELFF. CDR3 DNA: TGTGCCAGCAGCTCGAGGAAGAGCCTCTACACCGGGGAGCTGTTTTTT.

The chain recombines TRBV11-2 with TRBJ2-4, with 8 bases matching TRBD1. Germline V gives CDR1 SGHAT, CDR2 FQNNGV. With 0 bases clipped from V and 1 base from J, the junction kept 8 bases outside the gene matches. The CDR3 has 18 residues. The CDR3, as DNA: TGTGCCAGCAGCTTAGATATCCAGGGGGCACTCGCCAAAAACATTCAGTACTTC. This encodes CASSLDIQGALAKNIQYF.

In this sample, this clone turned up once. The CDR3: CSARRQDGYTF. For the CDR3, the DNA is TGCAGTGCTCGCCGACAGGATGGCTACACCTTC. The chain employs TRBV20-1 and TRBJ1-2, with D possibly TRBD1 on 6 matching bases. Looked up from germline, CDR1 is DFQATT and CDR2 is SNEGSKA (reference sequence). CDR3 length equals 11 residues. V lost 5 bases and J 6 bases, leaving 10 bases between the germline ends.

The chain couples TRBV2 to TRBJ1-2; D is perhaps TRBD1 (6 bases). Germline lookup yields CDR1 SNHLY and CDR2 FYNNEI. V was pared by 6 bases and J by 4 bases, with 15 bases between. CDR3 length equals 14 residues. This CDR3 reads CASRATGFPYGYTF. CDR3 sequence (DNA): TGTGCCAGCAGAGCCACAGGGTTTCCCTATGGCTACACCTTC.

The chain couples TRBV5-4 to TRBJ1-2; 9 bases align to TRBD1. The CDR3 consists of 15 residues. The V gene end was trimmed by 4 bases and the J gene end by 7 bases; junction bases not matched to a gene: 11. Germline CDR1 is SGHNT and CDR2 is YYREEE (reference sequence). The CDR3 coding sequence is TGTGCCAGCAGCGAACGGGACAGGGTGATCGGTGGCTACACCTTC. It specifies CASSERDRVIGGYTF.